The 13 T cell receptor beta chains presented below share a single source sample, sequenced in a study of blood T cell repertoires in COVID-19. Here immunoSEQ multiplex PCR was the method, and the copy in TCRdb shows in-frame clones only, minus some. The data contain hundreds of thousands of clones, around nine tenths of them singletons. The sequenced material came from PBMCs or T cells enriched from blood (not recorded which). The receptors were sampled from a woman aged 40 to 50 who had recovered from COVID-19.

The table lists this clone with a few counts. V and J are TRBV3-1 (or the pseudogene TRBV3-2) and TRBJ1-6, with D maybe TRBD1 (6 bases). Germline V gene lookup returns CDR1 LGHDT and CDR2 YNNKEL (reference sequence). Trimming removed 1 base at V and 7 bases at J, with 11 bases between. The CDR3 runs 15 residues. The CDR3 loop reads CASSQGWQGNSPLHF. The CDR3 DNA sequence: TGTGCCAGCAGCCAAGGGTGGCAGGGGAATTCACCCCTCCACTTT.

In DNA form, the CDR3 reads TGCGCCAGCAGCCAAGATGCCCAACTGACTGGGGAGACCCAGTACTTC. Amino acid sequence: CASSQDAQLTGETQYF. This chain joins TRBV4-3 and TRBJ2-5; unclear D gene. Germline V lookup: CDR1 LGHNA, CDR2 YSLEER. Trimming took 0 bases from V and 5 from J, leaving 16 bases between them. This CDR3 spans 16 amino acids.

Written as DNA, the CDR3 is TGTGCCAGCAGCTCGGGGGTTGGGTTCTCTGGAAACACCATATATTTT. Translated: CASSSGVGFSGNTIYF. The chain carries TRBV5-6 and TRBJ1-3; TRBD1 is a possible D gene (5 bases). The V and J ends lost 3 bases and 0 bases respectively, with 13 bases between them. The CDR3 spans 16 residues. In germline, CDR1 is SGHDT, CDR2 YYEEEE.

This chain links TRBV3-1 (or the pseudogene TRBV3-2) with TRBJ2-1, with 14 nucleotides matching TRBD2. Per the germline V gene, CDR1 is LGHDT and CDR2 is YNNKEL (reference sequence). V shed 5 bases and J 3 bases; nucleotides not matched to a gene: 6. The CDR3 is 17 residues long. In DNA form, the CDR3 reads TGTGCCAGCAGCGGCCGGGGACTAGCGGGAGACTACAATGAGCAGTTCTTC. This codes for CASSGRGLAGDYNEQFF.

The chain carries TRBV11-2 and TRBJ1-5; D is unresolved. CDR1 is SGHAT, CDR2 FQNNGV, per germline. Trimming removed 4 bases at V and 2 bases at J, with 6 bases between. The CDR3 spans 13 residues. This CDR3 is CASSSFGNQPQHF. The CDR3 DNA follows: TGTGCCAGCAGCTCATTTGGCAATCAGCCCCAGCATTTT.

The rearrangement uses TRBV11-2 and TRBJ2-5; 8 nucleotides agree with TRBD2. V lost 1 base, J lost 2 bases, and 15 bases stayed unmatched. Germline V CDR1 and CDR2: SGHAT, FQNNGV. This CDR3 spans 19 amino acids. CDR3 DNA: TGTGCCAGCAGCTTAGTGCAAACTAGCGGAGTAAGGAGACAAGAGACCCAGTACTTC. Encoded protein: CASSLVQTSGVRRQETQYF.

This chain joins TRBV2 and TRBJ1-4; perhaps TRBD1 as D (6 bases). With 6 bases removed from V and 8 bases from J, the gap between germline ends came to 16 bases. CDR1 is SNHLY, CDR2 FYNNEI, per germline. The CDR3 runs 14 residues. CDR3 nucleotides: TGTGCCAGCAGGGTGAGCGGGGGCGCGGAAAAACTGTTTTTT. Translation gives CASRVSGGAEKLFF.

In nucleotides, the CDR3 is TGTGCCAGCTCACCAACTCCGGGACTAGCGGTCTCCTACGAGCAGTACTTC. Protein: CASSPTPGLAVSYEQYF. This chain joins TRBV18 and TRBJ2-7, with 11 nucleotides matching TRBD2. CDR1 and CDR2 from the germline V gene are KGHSH and LQKENI. The V gene end was trimmed by 2 bases and the J gene end by 0 bases; junction bases not matched to a gene: 6. This CDR3 spans 17 amino acids.

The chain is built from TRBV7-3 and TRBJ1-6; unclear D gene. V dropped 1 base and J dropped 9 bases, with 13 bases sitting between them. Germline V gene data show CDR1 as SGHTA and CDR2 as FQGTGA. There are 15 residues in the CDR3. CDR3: CASSLNEGLGSPLHF. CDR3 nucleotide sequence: TGTGCCAGCAGCTTAAACGAGGGTTTGGGTTCACCCCTCCACTTT.

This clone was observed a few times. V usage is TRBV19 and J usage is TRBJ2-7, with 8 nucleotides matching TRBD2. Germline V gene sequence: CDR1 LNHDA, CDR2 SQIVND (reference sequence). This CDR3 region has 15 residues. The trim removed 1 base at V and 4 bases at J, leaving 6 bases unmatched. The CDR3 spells CASSIAASGQYEQYF. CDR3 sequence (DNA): TGTGCCAGTAGTATAGCGGCTAGCGGGCAGTACGAGCAGTACTTC.

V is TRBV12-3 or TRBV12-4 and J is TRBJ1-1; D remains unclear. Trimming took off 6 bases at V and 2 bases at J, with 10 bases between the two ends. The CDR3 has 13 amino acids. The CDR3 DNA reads TGTGCCAGCAGCCGTCAGGTAAACACTGAAGCTTTCTTT. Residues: CASSRQVNTEAFF.

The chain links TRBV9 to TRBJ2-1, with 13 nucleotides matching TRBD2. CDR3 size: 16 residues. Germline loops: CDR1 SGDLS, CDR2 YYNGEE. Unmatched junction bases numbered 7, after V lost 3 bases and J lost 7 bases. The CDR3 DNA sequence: TGTGCCAGCAGCGCCCATGGACTAGCGGGAGAAAATGAGCAGTTCTTC. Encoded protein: CASSAHGLAGENEQFF.

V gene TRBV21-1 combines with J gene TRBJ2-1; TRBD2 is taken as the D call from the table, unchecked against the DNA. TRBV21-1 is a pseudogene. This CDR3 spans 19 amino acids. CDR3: CASSKQQPGLAGTYNEQFF. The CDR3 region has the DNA TGTGCCAGCAGCAAACAGCAACCGGGACTAGCGGGGACGTACAATGAGCAGTTCTTC.